Listed below are T cell receptor beta chains from one sample, sequenced in a study of blood T cell repertoires in COVID-19. Data came from immunoSEQ multiplex PCR; TCRdb stores just in-frame clones and leaves some out. The sample has roughly 45,000 clones, over 65% seen once. The sequenced sample was peripheral blood. The receptors shown here come from a woman aged 60 to 75 with acute or convalescent COVID-19. Both conserved end residues are part of each CDR3. The D gene is left open where the match is weak. Clone size is not always given. Where it is, it says once, few, many or a class for expanded clones.

D | size | J | V | DNA | CDR3
TRBD2 | . | TRBJ2-1 | TRBV7-8 | TGTGCCAGCAGCTTAGGGTTTCGAAGCGGGGTCTACAATGAGCAGTTCTTC | CASSLGFRSGVYNEQFF
. | few | TRBJ1-2 | TRBV15 | TGTGCCACCAGCAGAGATCCCGTATCTGGCTACACCTTC | CATSRDPVSGYTF
TRBD2 | once | TRBJ2-7 | TRBV10-3 | TGTGCCATCAGTGGGGAGGGGACCCACGAGCAGTACTTC | CAISGEGTHEQYF
TRBD1 | . | TRBJ1-1 | TRBV3-1/TRBV3-2 | TGTGCCAGCAGCCGGACCGGGACAGGGGTGAAAGCTTTCTTT | CASSRTGTGVKAFF
TRBD2 | . | TRBJ2-1 | TRBV5-5 | TGTGCCAGCAGCTTGGAACTAGCGGGGTACAATGAGCAGTTCTTC | CASSLELAGYNEQFF
. | . | TRBJ1-2 | TRBV5-4 | TGTGCCAGCAGCTCCAGGGGTTGGGATGGCTACACCTTC | CASSSRGWDGYTF
. | . | TRBJ2-7 | TRBV12-3/TRBV12-4 | TGTGCCAGCAGCAGCGACGGCCCGGAGCAGTACTTC | CASSSDGPEQYF
TRBD2 | . | TRBJ2-1 | TRBV5-5 | TGTGCCAGCAGCTGGACTAGCGGGGGGGCCTACAATGAGCAGTTCTTC | CASSWTSGGAYNEQFF
TRBD1 | . | TRBJ1-2 | TRBV19 | TGTGCCAGTAGTACCAGGACAGGGGGCGTCGGCTACACCTTC | CASSTRTGGVGYTF
TRBD1 | . | TRBJ1-5 | TRBV5-5 | TGTGCCAGCAGCCCCGGACAGGCTATGCAGCCCCAGCATTTT | CASSPGQAMQPQHF
TRBD1 | . | TRBJ1-1 | TRBV30 | TGTGCCACAGGGGACGAAGCTTTCTTT | CATGDEAFF
. | . | TRBJ2-5 | TRBV7-7 | TGTGCCAGCAGCTCCACTAGGGGGGGAGAGACCCAGTACTTC | CASSSTRGGETQYF
. | once | TRBJ1-1 | TRBV7-2 | TGTGCCAGCAGCTCCGGGATTTTCGAAGCTTTCTTT | CASSSGIFEAFF
. | . | TRBJ2-7 | TRBV30 | TGTGCCTGGAGTGTACTAAGCCCTTTGTCCGAGCAGTACTTC | CAWSVLSPLSEQYF
. | . | TRBJ2-2 | TRBV12-3/TRBV12-4 | TGTGCCAGCAGTTTAACTGTCGGGGAGCTGTTTTTT | CASSLTVGELFF
. | . | TRBJ2-5 | TRBV5-1 | TGCGCCAGCAGCTCGGGACTCCCGGAGGAGACCCAGTACTTC | CASSSGLPEETQYF